The 9 T cell receptor beta chains listed next were all sequenced from one sample in a study of blood T cell repertoires in COVID-19. The table came from immunoSEQ multiplex PCR; TCRdb's copy has only in-frame clones and leaves some out. The data contain 260,000 or so clones, roughly four fifths of them singletons. Material for sequencing was peripheral blood. These TCRs come from an elderly woman with COVID-19, enrolled during active disease.

This clone is a singleton in its sample. The J gene is TRBJ2-7, the V gene TRBV6-5; maybe TRBD2 (7 bases). Trimming took off 2 bases at V and 2 bases at J, with 13 bases between the two ends. There are 15 residues in the CDR3. The germline V gene encodes CDR1 MNHEY and CDR2 SVGAGI. In DNA, the CDR3 is TGTGCCAGCAGTTACGAGGTCGGGGGGCCCTACGAGCAGTACTTC. The encoded protein is CASSYEVGGPYEQYF.

The gene calls are TRBV19 and TRBJ1-5; TRBD1 aligns across 11 bases. The length of the CDR3 is 16 residues. Germline lookup yields CDR1 LNHDA and CDR2 SQIVND (reference sequence). J gave up 7 bases and V 7 bases, and 12 bases lay outside the gene matches. The CDR3 sequence is CASMESSGDRGQPQHF. The CDR3 DNA reads TGTGCCAGTATGGAGAGCTCAGGGGACAGGGGGCAGCCCCAGCATTTT.

V gene TRBV18 combines with J gene TRBJ1-6, with unresolved D. The CDR3 is 14 residues long. Trimming took off 6 bases at V and 0 bases at J, with 6 bases between the two ends. Germline V CDR1 and CDR2: KGHSH, LQKENI. CDR3 coding DNA: TGTGCCAGCTCGCCGAGCTCCTATAATTCACCCCTCCACTTT. It codes for CASSPSSYNSPLHF. Looking up the rest from reference TRBV18 and TRBJ1-6 gives the full variable domain: NAGVMQNPRHLVRRRGQEARLRCSPMKGHSHVYWYRQLPEEGLKFMVYLQKENIIDESGMPKERFSAEFPKEGPSILRIQQVVRGDSAAYFCASSPSSYNSPLHFGNGTRLTVT.

CDR3 in amino acids: CASSLVGPRQGHGNTIYF. Written as DNA, the CDR3 is TGTGCCAGCAGCTTAGTAGGGCCCCGACAGGGACATGGAAACACCATATATTTT. This chain links TRBV11-2 with TRBJ1-3; 7 nucleotides line up with TRBD1. Germline-derived CDR1 and CDR2 are SGHAT and FQNNGV. The CDR3 extends over 18 amino acids. The trim removed 1 base at V and 3 bases at J, leaving 12 bases unmatched.

This clone was observed once. The J gene is TRBJ1-2, the V gene TRBV28, with D perhaps TRBD1 (5 bases). Per the germline V gene, CDR1 is MDHEN and CDR2 is SYDVKM. V shed 2 bases and J shed 6 bases, with 13 bases lying between them. There are 14 residues in the CDR3. CDR3 loop: CASSLIPTVHGYTF. CDR3 nucleotide sequence: TGTGCCAGCAGTTTAATCCCGACAGTTCATGGCTACACCTTC.

The J gene is TRBJ1-3, the V gene TRBV5-1; 8 bases are shared with TRBD1. Germline CDR1 reads SGHRS; CDR2 reads YFSETQ. Germline trimming cut 4 bases from V and 1 base from J; bases unmatched to any gene: 4. This CDR3 is built from 15 residues. The CDR3 sequence is CASSNNRGSGNTIYF. In DNA form, the CDR3 reads TGCGCCAGCAGCAACAACAGGGGGTCTGGAAACACCATATATTTT.

The sample holds one count of this clone. This chain uses TRBV6-5 with TRBJ1-4; D gene unclear. Trimming pared 2 bases from V and 0 bases from J, leaving 10 bases between. This CDR3 comprises 16 residues. Looked up from germline, CDR1 is MNHEY and CDR2 is SVGAGI. CDR3 loop: CASSYRSFATNEKLFF. CDR3 nucleotide sequence: TGTGCCAGCAGTTACAGGAGTTTTGCAACTAATGAAAAACTGTTTTTT.

This clone was observed a few times. The V and J genes are TRBV18 and TRBJ1-6; D possibly corresponds to TRBD1 (6 bases). V gave up 0 bases and J gave up 7 bases, with 13 bases separating them. Germline V gives CDR1 KGHSH, CDR2 LQKENI. CDR3 length: 16 residues. The CDR3 protein is CASSPPNGGPNSPLHF. The CDR3 nucleotides are TGTGCCAGCTCACCACCGAACGGGGGGCCCAATTCACCCCTCCACTTT.

Details on this clone: An end of the junction does not agree with germline; a read error may underlie this. V usage is TRBV6-6 and J usage is TRBJ2-7, with D possibly being TRBD2 (6 bases). Germline CDR1 is MNHNY and CDR2 is SVGAGI (reference sequence). This CDR3 comprises 15 residues. CDR3 DNA: TGTGCCAGCAGTTCGGCGGGACTGGGAACCTACGAGCAGTGCTTC. Its translation: CASSSAGLGTYEQCF.